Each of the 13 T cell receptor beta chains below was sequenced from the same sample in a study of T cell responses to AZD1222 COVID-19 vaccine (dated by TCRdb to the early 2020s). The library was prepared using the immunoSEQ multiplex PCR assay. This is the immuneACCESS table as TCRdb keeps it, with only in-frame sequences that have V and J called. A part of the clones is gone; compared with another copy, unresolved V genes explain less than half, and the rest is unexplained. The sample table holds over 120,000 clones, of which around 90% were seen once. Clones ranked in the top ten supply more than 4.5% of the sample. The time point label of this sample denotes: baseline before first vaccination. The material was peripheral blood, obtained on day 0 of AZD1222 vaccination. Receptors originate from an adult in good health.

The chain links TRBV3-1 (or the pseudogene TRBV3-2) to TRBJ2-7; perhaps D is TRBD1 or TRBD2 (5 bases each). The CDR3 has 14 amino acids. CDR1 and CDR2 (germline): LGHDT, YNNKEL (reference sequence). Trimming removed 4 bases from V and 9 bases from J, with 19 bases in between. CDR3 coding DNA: TGTGCCAGCAGCCCATCCTCCGGGACGGGACCGCAGTACTTC. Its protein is CASSPSSGTGPQYF.

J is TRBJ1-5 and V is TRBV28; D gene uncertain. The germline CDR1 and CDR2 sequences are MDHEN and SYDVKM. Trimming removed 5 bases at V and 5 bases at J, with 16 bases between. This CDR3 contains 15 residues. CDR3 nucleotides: TGTGCCAGCAGTGCTCCCGACGGGCTGTATCAGCCCCAGCATTTT. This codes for CASSAPDGLYQPQHF.

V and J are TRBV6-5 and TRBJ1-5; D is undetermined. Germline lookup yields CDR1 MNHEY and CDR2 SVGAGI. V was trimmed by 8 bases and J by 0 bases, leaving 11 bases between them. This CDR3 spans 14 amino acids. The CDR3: CASLQPYSNQPQHF. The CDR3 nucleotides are TGTGCCAGCTTACAGCCCTATAGCAATCAGCCCCAGCATTTT.

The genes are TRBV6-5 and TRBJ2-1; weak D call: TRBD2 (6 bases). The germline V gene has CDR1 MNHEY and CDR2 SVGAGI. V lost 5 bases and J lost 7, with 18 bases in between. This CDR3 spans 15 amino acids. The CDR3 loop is CASSIGLAPNNEQFF. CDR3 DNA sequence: TGTGCCAGCAGTATAGGTCTAGCGCCAAATAATGAGCAGTTCTTC.

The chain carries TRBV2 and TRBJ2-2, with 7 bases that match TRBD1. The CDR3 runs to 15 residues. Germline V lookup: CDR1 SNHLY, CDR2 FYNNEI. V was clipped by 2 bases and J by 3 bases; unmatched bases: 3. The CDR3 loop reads CASSESGTDTGELFF. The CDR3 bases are TGTGCCAGCAGTGAATCCGGGACAGACACCGGGGAGCTGTTTTTT.

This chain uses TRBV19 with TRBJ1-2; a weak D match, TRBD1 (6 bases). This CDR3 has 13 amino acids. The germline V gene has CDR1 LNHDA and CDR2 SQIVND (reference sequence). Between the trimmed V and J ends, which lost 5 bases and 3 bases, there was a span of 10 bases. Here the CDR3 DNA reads TGTGCCAGTAGTCGACAGGAGTACTATGGCTACACCTTC. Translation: CASSRQEYYGYTF.

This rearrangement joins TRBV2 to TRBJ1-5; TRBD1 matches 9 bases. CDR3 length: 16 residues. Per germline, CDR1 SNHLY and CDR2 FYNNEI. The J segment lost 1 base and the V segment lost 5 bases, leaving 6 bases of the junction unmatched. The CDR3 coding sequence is TGTGCCAGCAGTAGAAGGACAGGGGAAAGCAATCAGCCCCAGCATTTT. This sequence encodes CASSRRTGESNQPQHF.

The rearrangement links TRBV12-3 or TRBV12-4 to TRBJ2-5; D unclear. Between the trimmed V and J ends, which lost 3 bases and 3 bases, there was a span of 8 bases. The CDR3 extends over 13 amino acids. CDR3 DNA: TGTGCCAGCAGTTTCAGCTCGAAAGAGACCCAGTACTTC. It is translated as CASSFSSKETQYF.

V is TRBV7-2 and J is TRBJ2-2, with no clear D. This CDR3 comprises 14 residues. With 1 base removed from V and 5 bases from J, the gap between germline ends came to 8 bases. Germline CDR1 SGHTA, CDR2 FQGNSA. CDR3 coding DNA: TGTGCCAGCAGCTTAGGATTAGGAACCGGGGAGCTGTTTTTT. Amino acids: CASSLGLGTGELFF.

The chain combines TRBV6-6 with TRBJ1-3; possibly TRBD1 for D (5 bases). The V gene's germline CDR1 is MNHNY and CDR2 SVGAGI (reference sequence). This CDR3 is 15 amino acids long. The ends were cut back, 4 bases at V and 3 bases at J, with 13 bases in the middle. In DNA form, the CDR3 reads TGTGCCAGCAGTTTCTACGACAGTCATGGAAACACCATATATTTT. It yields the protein CASSFYDSHGNTIYF.

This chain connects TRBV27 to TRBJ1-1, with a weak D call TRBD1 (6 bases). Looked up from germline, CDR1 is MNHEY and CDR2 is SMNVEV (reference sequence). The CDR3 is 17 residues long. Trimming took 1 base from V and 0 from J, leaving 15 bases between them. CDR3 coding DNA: TGTGCCAGCAGTTTATACTGGACAGCTAGCATGAACACTGAAGCTTTCTTT. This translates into CASSLYWTASMNTEAFF.

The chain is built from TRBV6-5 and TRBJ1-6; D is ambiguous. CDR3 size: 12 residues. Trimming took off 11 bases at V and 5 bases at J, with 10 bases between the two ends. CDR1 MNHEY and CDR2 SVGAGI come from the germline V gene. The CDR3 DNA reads TGTGCCTCGCGGGTTAATAATTCACCCCTCCACTTT. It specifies CASRVNNSPLHF.

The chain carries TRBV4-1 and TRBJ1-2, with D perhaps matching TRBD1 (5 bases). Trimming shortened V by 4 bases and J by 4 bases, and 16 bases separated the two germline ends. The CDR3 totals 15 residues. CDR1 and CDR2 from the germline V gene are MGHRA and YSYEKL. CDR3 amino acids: CASSPPPPGAYGYTF. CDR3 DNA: TGCGCCAGCAGCCCACCCCCGCCCGGGGCCTATGGCTACACCTTC.